These 32 T cell receptor beta chains originate from one sample sequenced in a study of response to subunit inactivated influenza vaccine. TCRdb processed the RT-PCR reads anew with MiXCR; each CDR3 protein has one entry. Of 860,000 or so distinct CDR3 sequences in the sample, 21% were seen once. Sample: PBMCs from blood, taken 5 to 6 days after vaccination. These receptors were obtained from a man in his fifties or sixties who received an inactivated influenza vaccine.

This chain uses TRBV11-2 with TRBJ2-1; the match to TRBD1 covers 8 bases. Per germline, CDR1 SGHAT and CDR2 FQNNGV. V gave up 2 bases and J gave up 6 bases; unmatched junction bases: 9. There are 16 residues in the CDR3. The CDR3 protein is CASSLRPDRGGNEQFF. The CDR3 DNA reads TGTGCCAGCAGCTTAAGGCCCGACAGGGGCGGCAATGAGCAGTTCTTC.

This clonotype was observed a handful of times. This rearrangement joins TRBV20-1 to TRBJ2-3, with 10 nucleotides matching TRBD2. Germline CDR1 is DFQATT and CDR2 is SNEGSKA (reference sequence). J was trimmed by 2 bases and V by 7 bases; bases with no gene match: 9. The CDR3 extends over 15 amino acids. This chain's CDR3 is CSVERTSGSTDTQYF. CDR3 in DNA: TGCAGTGTTGAACGGACTAGCGGATCCACAGATACGCAGTATTTT.

The chain is built from TRBV6-5 and TRBJ2-7; 11 bases fit TRBD1. CDR3 length: 15 amino acids. The germline CDR1 and CDR2 sequences are MNHEY and SVGAGI. Trimming at V came to 4 bases and at J to 6 bases, leaving 8 bases not matched to a gene. The CDR3 nucleotides are TGTGCCAGCAGTTCCCGGGACAGGGGGTTGAGCGAGCAGTACTTC. It specifies CASSSRDRGLSEQYF.

This clonotype was seen at least ten times. The chain links TRBV6-1 to TRBJ2-7; TRBD2 matches at 9 bases. The CDR3 consists of 16 residues. Germline lookup yields CDR1 MNHNS and CDR2 SASEGT. Germline trimming cut 6 bases from V and 3 bases from J; bases unmatched to any gene: 12. CDR3 region: CASSPSGAGGRYEQYF. The CDR3 DNA sequence: TGTGCCAGCAGCCCCTCTGGGGCGGGGGGGCGCTACGAGCAGTACTTC.

This clonotype occurred once. V gene TRBV6-1 combines with J gene TRBJ2-7; tentative D call: TRBD2 (5 bases). This CDR3 spans 13 amino acids. Looked up from germline, CDR1 is MNHNS and CDR2 is SASEGT. Trimming shortened V by 6 bases and J by 2 bases, and 11 bases separated the two germline ends. CDR3 DNA sequence: TGTGCCAGCAGCCACGAGGGCACCTACGAGCAGTACTTC. This codes for CASSHEGTYEQYF.

This clonotype was observed a few times. The V call is TRBV7-9, the J call TRBJ1-6; D call uncertain. The CDR3 extends over 15 amino acids. Trimming took 2 bases from V and 5 from J, leaving 10 bases between them. The germline V gene encodes CDR1 SEHNR and CDR2 FQNEAQ (reference sequence). DNA of the CDR3: TGTGCCAGCAGCTTATCGCAGGTTGATAATTCACCCCTCCACTTT. Encoded protein: CASSLSQVDNSPLHF.

The chain joins TRBV9 to TRBJ2-5; 8 nucleotides agree with TRBD1. Trimming cost V 1 base and J 5 bases; bases outside gene matches: 7. Germline values: CDR1 SGDLS, CDR2 YYNGEE. The CDR3 consists of 15 residues. In nucleotides, the CDR3 is TGTGCCAGCAGCGTATTGGGACAGGAGCACGAGACCCAGTACTTC. This codes for CASSVLGQEHETQYF.

In its sample, this clonotype was seen many times. This chain uses TRBV7-2 with TRBJ2-5; 7 bases map to TRBD1. With 3 bases clipped from V and 0 bases from J, the junction kept 4 bases outside the gene matches. This CDR3 has 15 amino acids. Germline CDR1 reads SGHTA; CDR2 reads FQGNSA. The CDR3, as DNA: TGTGCCAGCAGCTTTTGGACAGGCTACCAAGAGACCCAGTACTTC. Amino acids: CASSFWTGYQETQYF.

The chain uses TRBV27 and TRBJ2-5, with D possibly being TRBD1 (6 bases). This CDR3 contains 14 residues. The germline gives CDR1 MNHEY, CDR2 SMNVEV (reference sequence). The V end was cut by 5 bases, the J end by 6 bases, with 16 bases between. The CDR3 region has the DNA TGTGCCAGCAGTCCTACAGGGTATCAACAGACCCAGTACTTC. Protein: CASSPTGYQQTQYF.

The J gene is TRBJ1-1, the V gene TRBV5-1; a weak D match, TRBD1 (6 bases). This CDR3 region has 14 residues. CDR1 and CDR2 (germline): SGHRS, YFSETQ. V lost 2 bases, J lost 4 bases, and 12 bases lay in between. For the CDR3, the DNA is TGCGCCAGCAGCTTCCCCGGGGGGCTCACTGAAGCTTTCTTT. Translated: CASSFPGGLTEAFF.

Here the CDR3 DNA reads TGTGCCAGCAGCTTAAGTTGGGGAATCGGCACTGAAGCTTTCTTT. It specifies CASSLSWGIGTEAFF. V usage is TRBV7-2 and J usage is TRBJ1-1; no definite D call. The V end was cut by 2 bases, the J end by 4 bases, with 14 bases between. The germline CDR1 and CDR2 sequences are SGHTA and FQGNSA. The length of the CDR3 is 15 residues.

This chain joins TRBV20-1 and TRBJ1-5, with D perhaps TRBD1 (6 bases). This CDR3 is built from 15 residues. Trimming took off 5 bases at V and 0 bases at J, with 14 bases between the two ends. The V gene's germline CDR1 is DFQATT and CDR2 SNEGSKA (reference sequence). The CDR3 spells CSAVPGQYSNQPQHF. DNA for the CDR3: TGCAGTGCTGTCCCGGGACAATATAGCAATCAGCCCCAGCATTTT.

The V gene is TRBV5-1, the J gene TRBJ1-6; D not certain. Germline assignment: CDR1 SGHRS and CDR2 YFSETQ. The length of the CDR3 is 14 residues. V was trimmed by 5 bases and J by 11 bases, leaving 17 bases between them. CDR3 bases: TGCGCCAGCAGGGAGACGACCGGGTCGGCACCCCTCCACTTT. This translates into CASRETTGSAPLHF.

The chain links TRBV20-1 to TRBJ2-7, with D unclear. The CDR3 is made up of 14 amino acids. CDR1 is DFQATT, CDR2 SNEGSKA, per germline (reference sequence). V shed 6 bases and J shed 2 bases, with 17 bases lying between them. The CDR3: CSARPGAKTYEQYF. The CDR3 DNA is TGCAGTGCCCGCCCGGGCGCGAAGACCTACGAGCAGTACTTC.

The chain joins TRBV6-1 to TRBJ2-1; possible D gene TRBD1, 5 bases. The germline V gene has CDR1 MNHNS and CDR2 SASEGT. The CDR3 is made up of 15 amino acids. Between the trimmed V and J ends, which lost 6 bases and 3 bases, there was a span of 15 bases. CDR3 amino acids: CASRRRQTNYNEQFF. DNA of the CDR3: TGTGCCAGCAGACGTCGACAGACCAACTACAATGAGCAGTTCTTC.

This chain connects TRBV20-1 to TRBJ2-5; 9 positions match TRBD2. From germline, CDR1 is DFQATT and CDR2 SNEGSKA (reference sequence). This CDR3 is built from 15 residues. The J segment lost 0 bases and the V segment lost 6 bases, leaving 8 bases of the junction unmatched. CDR3 protein: CSAIRLADHQETQYF. The CDR3, as DNA: TGCAGTGCCATCCGACTAGCGGATCACCAAGAGACCCAGTACTTC.

The chain employs TRBV6-1 and TRBJ2-7, with no clear D. CDR3 size: 13 residues. The V end was cut by 4 bases, the J end by 2 bases, with 9 bases between. The germline V gene has CDR1 MNHNS and CDR2 SASEGT. As DNA, the CDR3 is TGTGCCAGCAGTGTGACCTCAACCTACGAGCAGTACTTC. Its translation is CASSVTSTYEQYF.

This clonotype was detected a few times. The chain joins TRBV4-3 to TRBJ2-1; D is undetermined. CDR3 length: 15 residues. Germline CDR1 and CDR2: LGHNA and YSLEER. V lost 4 bases, J lost 0 bases, and 10 bases lay in between. The CDR3 spells CASSPDRTSYNEQFF. Here the CDR3 DNA reads TGCGCCAGCAGCCCCGACCGTACCTCCTACAATGAGCAGTTCTTC.

Only a few counts were recorded for this clonotype. The genes are TRBV11-1 and TRBJ2-1; D perhaps matches TRBD2 (6 bases). The germline CDR1 and CDR2 sequences are SGHAT and FQDESV (reference sequence). The CDR3 has 13 amino acids. Trimming removed 8 bases from V and 7 bases from J, with 15 bases in between. CDR3 residues: CASSWAGGNEQFF. CDR3 DNA sequence: TGTGCCAGCTCCTGGGCCGGGGGAAATGAGCAGTTCTTC.

The chain employs TRBV6-2 or TRBV6-3 and TRBJ2-7; D is ambiguous. With 6 bases removed from V and 5 bases from J, the gap between germline ends came to 17 bases. This CDR3 contains 14 residues. From germline, CDR1 is MNHEY and CDR2 SVGEGT. This CDR3 reads CASSPGHWENEQYF. In DNA, the CDR3 is TGTGCCAGCAGCCCGGGCCACTGGGAAAACGAGCAGTACTTC.

This rearrangement joins TRBV9 to TRBJ2-1; D uncertain. The length of the CDR3 is 9 residues. The germline CDR1 and CDR2 sequences are SGDLS and YYNGEE. V lost 2 bases, J lost 16 bases, and 7 bases lay in between. The CDR3 reads CASSVPAFF. The CDR3 nucleotides are TGTGCCAGCAGCGTCCCAGCCTTCTTC.

This rearrangement joins TRBV2 to TRBJ1-1; D is undetermined. This CDR3 spans 14 amino acids. CDR1 and CDR2 from the germline V gene are SNHLY and FYNNEI. The germline V and J ends were trimmed by 7 bases and 0 bases, with 12 bases remaining between them. The CDR3 DNA sequence: TGTGCCAGCACGAGGAGAGTCGTGAACACTGAAGCTTTCTTT. Translation: CASTRRVVNTEAFF.

This chain uses TRBV5-3 with TRBJ2-7, with unresolved D. TRBV5-3 carries the ORF label, with uncertain function. The V and J ends lost 4 bases and 2 bases respectively, with 13 bases between them. This CDR3 comprises 14 residues. CDR3 sequence: CARSPRTVPYEQYF. DNA for the CDR3: TGTGCCAGAAGCCCACGGACGGTACCCTACGAGCAGTACTTC.

This sequence joins TRBV12-3 or TRBV12-4 and TRBJ2-1; 10 bases align to TRBD1. This CDR3 spans 16 amino acids. V shed 6 bases, J shed 2 bases, and the junction held 7 bases outside the gene matches. CDR3 residues: CASRSSGTGAYNEQFF. CDR3 nucleotide sequence: TGTGCCAGCAGAAGCTCCGGGACAGGGGCCTACAATGAGCAGTTCTTC.

This clonotype occurred a few times. The chain couples TRBV12-3 or TRBV12-4 to TRBJ1-5; D might be TRBD1 (6 bases). The CDR3 is 15 amino acids. V shed 5 bases and J shed 7 bases, with 18 bases lying between them. The CDR3 DNA is TGTGCCAGCAGTCGGGGGCCCCTTTCGTGGCAGCCCCAGCATTTT. Translating it yields CASSRGPLSWQPQHF.

This clonotype came up a few times. The CDR3 here is CASSDRDRGFKETQYF. Written as DNA, the CDR3 is TGTGCCAGCAGCGACCGGGACAGGGGGTTCAAAGAGACCCAGTACTTC. The chain employs TRBV7-9 and TRBJ2-5, with 11 bases that match TRBD1. The trim removed 5 bases at V and 3 bases at J, leaving 8 bases unmatched. This CDR3 is 16 amino acids long. Germline V CDR1 and CDR2: SEHNR, FQNEAQ (reference sequence).

This rearrangement joins TRBV25-1 to TRBJ2-1; no clear D gene. The CDR3 loop spans 11 amino acids. V dropped 4 bases and J dropped 6 bases, with 4 bases sitting between them. Germline CDR1 reads MGHDK; CDR2 reads SYGVNS. The CDR3 DNA sequence: TGTGCCAGCAGTGTAATCAATGAGCAGTTCTTC. This encodes CASSVINEQFF. The variable domain in full, with the rest retrieved from reference TRBV25-1 and TRBJ2-1, is EADIYQTPRYLVIGTGKKITLECSQTMGHDKMYWYQQDPGMELHLIHYSYGVNSTEKGDLSSESTVSRIRTEHFPLTLESARPSHTSQYLCASSVINEQFFGPGTRLTVL.

The CDR3 coding sequence is TGCGCCAGCAGCTTATACTGGGGCGAGGGCTACGAGCAGTACTTC. Its translation: CASSLYWGEGYEQYF. The V call is TRBV5-1, the J call TRBJ2-7; tentatively, D is TRBD1 or TRBD2 (5 bases each). The V end lost 2 bases, the J end lost 3 bases, and 15 bases lay between the germline ends. CDR3 size: 15 residues. Looked up from germline, CDR1 is SGHRS and CDR2 is YFSETQ.

The rearrangement links TRBV7-2 to TRBJ2-7; TRBD2 might be the D (6 bases). V shed 3 bases and J shed 5 bases, with 14 bases lying between them. CDR1 and CDR2 from the germline V gene are SGHTA and FQGNSA. The CDR3 contains 14 residues. CDR3 sequence: CASSFFGSSNEQYF. In DNA, the CDR3 is TGTGCCAGCAGCTTTTTCGGGAGCAGTAACGAGCAGTACTTC.

V and J are TRBV7-8 and TRBJ2-7; 12 nucleotides align to TRBD1. CDR3 length equals 16 residues. The ends lost 5 bases at V and 5 bases at J; junction bases unmatched: 10. Per the germline V gene, CDR1 is SGHVS and CDR2 is FQNEAQ. This chain's CDR3 is CASSPYGGQGANEQYF. The CDR3 DNA sequence: TGTGCCAGCAGCCCCTATGGGGGACAGGGGGCCAACGAGCAGTACTTC.

This clonotype has more than one count but fewer than ten. The chain links TRBV28 to TRBJ1-5; D gene unclear. This CDR3 has 15 amino acids. V was trimmed by 9 bases and J by 0 bases, leaving 15 bases between them. Germline V gene lookup returns CDR1 MDHEN and CDR2 SYDVKM. The CDR3 spells CASTAYGTSNQPQHF. CDR3 coding DNA: TGTGCCAGTACCGCGTACGGCACTAGCAATCAGCCCCAGCATTTT.

This clonotype was detected only a few times. V is TRBV7-9 and J is TRBJ2-7; 8 bases are a match to TRBD1. Trimming removed 3 bases from V and 3 bases from J; junction bases left unmatched: 7. The germline V gene has CDR1 SEHNR and CDR2 FQNEAQ (reference sequence). This CDR3 region has 15 residues. The CDR3 here is CASSFPGTGIYEQYF. DNA for the CDR3: TGTGCCAGCAGCTTCCCCGGGACAGGAATCTACGAGCAGTACTTC.